Listed below are T cell receptor beta chains from one sample, sequenced in a study of neurological immune-mediated disorders. TCRdb recomputed calls from the 5' RACE reads with MiXCR, one row per CDR3 protein. This sample carries about 60,000 distinct CDR3 sequences, 3.5% to 4.5% of them seen once, and the ten largest clones take less than 2.5%. Sequenced sample: PBMCs. These receptors all stem from a woman in her fifties or sixties with multiple sclerosis. CDR3s include the opening cysteine and the closing phenylalanine or tryptophan. The D gene is left open where the match is weak. The listing skips clone size in some rows; elsewhere it reads once, few, many or a size class.

v_call,d_call,j_call,clone_size,cdr3_aa,cdr3_nt
TRBV7-3,-,TRBJ2-7,few,CASSLTYPAAPNEQYF,TGTGCCAGCAGCTTAACGTATCCAGCGGCTCCGAACGAGCAGTACTTC
TRBV20-1,TRBD1,TRBJ1-6,few,CSARRGQGQSPLNF,TGCAGTGCTAGACGGGGACAGGGACAATCACCCCTCAACTTT
TRBV6-6,-,TRBJ1-5,many,CASTPGAPGVASNQPQHF,TGTGCCAGCACCCCAGGAGCTCCAGGGGTCGCTTCAAATCAGCCCCAGCATTTT
TRBV20-1,-,TRBJ2-7,many,CSARDYGHSSYEQYF,TGCAGTGCTAGAGATTACGGCCACAGCTCCTACGAGCAGTACTTC
TRBV12-3/TRBV12-4,TRBD1,TRBJ1-2,many,CASSMGQGNGYTF,TGTGCCAGCAGTATGGGACAGGGGAACGGCTACACCTTC
TRBV20-1,TRBD1,TRBJ1-1,many,CSARDLAGGHTEAFF,TGCAGTGCTAGAGATCTGGCAGGGGGGCACACTGAAGCTTTCTTT
TRBV4-2,-,TRBJ1-4,many,CASSQDSQGSFATNEKLFF,TGTGCCAGCAGCCAAGATTCCCAGGGCTCTTTCGCAACTAATGAAAAACTGTTTTTT
TRBV3-1,TRBD2,TRBJ2-7,many,CASSQGLAGWSYEQYF,TGTGCCAGCAGCCAAGGACTAGCGGGATGGTCCTACGAGCAGTACTTC
TRBV20-1,TRBD1,TRBJ1-6,medium-sized,CSAPLGQGGSPLHF,TGCAGTGCCCCCCTGGGACAGGGGGGATCACCCCTCCACTTT
TRBV24-1,TRBD2,TRBJ2-7,many,CATSDGASGAYEQYF,TGTGCCACCAGTGATGGAGCTAGCGGGGCCTACGAGCAGTACTTC
TRBV19,-,TRBJ2-2,-,CATQLRDPGELFF,TGTGCCACCCAGCTCAGGGATCCCGGGGAGCTGTTTTTT
TRBV7-9,TRBD1,TRBJ2-7,many,CASGQGASYEQYF,TGTGCCAGCGGACAGGGGGCGAGCTACGAGCAGTACTTC
TRBV20-1,TRBD1,TRBJ1-5,many,CSARDPGQGNQPQHF,TGCAGTGCTAGAGATCCCGGACAGGGCAATCAGCCCCAGCATTTT
TRBV9,-,TRBJ1-1,many,CASSVGPVGGNTEAFF,TGTGCCAGCAGCGTAGGCCCGGTGGGGGGGAACACTGAAGCTTTCTTT
TRBV6-6,-,TRBJ1-1,-,CVSSLAGQSGAEAFF,TGTGTCAGCAGCCTCGCCGGGCAATCAGGGGCTGAAGCTTTCTTT
TRBV4-2,-,TRBJ2-7,-,CASSPPDRAYEQYF,TGTGCCAGCAGCCCACCGGACAGAGCCTACGAGCAGTACTTC
TRBV20-1,TRBD2,TRBJ2-7,few,CSASSGSLYEQYF,TGCAGTGCCTCGAGCGGGAGCCTCTACGAGCAGTACTTC
TRBV11-2,-,TRBJ2-3,many,CASSLERLKIDTQYF,TGTGCCAGCAGCTTAGAGAGGCTTAAGATAGATACGCAGTATTTT
TRBV19,-,TRBJ2-1,many,CASSIAVLYNEQFF,TGTGCCAGTAGTATAGCTGTTCTTTACAATGAGCAGTTCTTC
TRBV7-9,-,TRBJ1-3,many,CASSPPSGNTIYF,TGTGCCAGCAGCCCCCCGTCTGGAAACACCATATATTTT
TRBV7-3,-,TRBJ1-1,-,CASSPGSMNTEAFF,TGTGCCAGCAGCCCAGGGTCCATGAACACTGAAGCTTTCTTT
TRBV15,-,TRBJ2-3,many,CATSRDRGYTDTQYF,TGTGCCACCAGCAGAGATAGGGGATACACAGATACGCAGTATTTT
TRBV5-1,TRBD2,TRBJ2-1,many,CASSLGGGSDEQFF,TGCGCCAGCAGCTTGGGTGGCGGGAGCGATGAGCAGTTCTTC
TRBV10-3,TRBD1,TRBJ1-1,many,CAISAGRQGGDTEAFF,TGTGCCATCAGTGCCGGACGGCAGGGGGGGGACACTGAAGCTTTCTTT
TRBV7-2,-,TRBJ1-2,few,CASSSLPEYGYTF,TGTGCCAGCAGCTCGCTACCTGAATATGGCTACACCTTC
TRBV4-3,-,TRBJ2-3,many,CASSQEGSGADTQYF,TGCGCCAGCAGCCAAGAGGGCTCGGGGGCAGATACGCAGTATTTT
TRBV5-1,-,TRBJ2-5,many,CASSSPGRAQETQYF,TGCGCCAGCAGCTCCCCGGGCAGGGCCCAAGAGACCCAGTACTTC
TRBV9,TRBD1,TRBJ1-6,many,CATRESYPGQGSSPLNF,TGTGCCACCCGAGAATCATATCCGGGACAGGGAAGTTCACCCCTCAACTTT
TRBV20-1,-,TRBJ2-3,many,CSAPRSGITDTQYF,TGCAGTGCGCCGCGATCAGGGATCACAGATACGCAGTATTTT
TRBV6-2/TRBV6-3,-,TRBJ2-7,many,CASSYAGLEQYF,TGTGCCAGCAGTTACGCGGGTCTCGAGCAGTACTTC
TRBV10-3,-,TRBJ1-2,medium-sized,CAISLSNYGYTF,TGTGCCATCAGTCTCTCAAACTATGGCTACACCTTC
TRBV7-2,-,TRBJ2-7,many,CASTRGLGEQYF,TGTGCCAGCACCCGTGGATTAGGCGAGCAGTACTTC
TRBV29-1,-,TRBJ2-1,many,CSVVGDNEQFF,TGCAGCGTTGTGGGGGACAATGAGCAGTTCTTC
TRBV6-6,-,TRBJ1-2,many,CASSRAGTGYGYTF,TGTGCCAGCAGTAGGGCGGGGACGGGGTATGGCTACACCTTC
TRBV3-1,-,TRBJ1-2,many,CASSQVLGGYTF,TGTGCCAGCAGCCAAGTTTTGGGCGGCTACACCTTC
TRBV9,-,TRBJ2-3,many,CASSVAPHPDTQYF,TGTGCCAGCAGCGTAGCTCCCCACCCGGATACGCAGTATTTT